The 28 T cell receptor beta chains in this list originate from one sample, sequenced in a study of blood T cell repertoires in COVID-19. The data were produced by immunoSEQ multiplex PCR, yet TCRdb's version contains in-frame clones alone and is incomplete. The sample holds 100,000 or so clones, 85% seen once. The sample consisted of peripheral blood. The receptor source for this set is a woman aged 70-85 years with active or convalescent COVID-19.

The CDR3 here is CASTPGQPTSNTEAFF. DNA of the CDR3: TGTGCCAGTACTCCGGGACAGCCAACCTCGAACACTGAAGCTTTCTTT. The J gene is TRBJ1-1, the V gene TRBV19, with 7 bases matching TRBD1. The ends lost 7 bases at V and 1 base at J; junction bases unmatched: 12. Germline CDR1 LNHDA, CDR2 SQIVND (reference sequence). The CDR3 loop spans 16 amino acids.

The chain carries TRBV10-3 and TRBJ2-1, with a tentative D call TRBD2 (5 bases). This CDR3 spans 16 amino acids. From germline, CDR1 is ENHRY and CDR2 SYGVKD. The ends were cut back, 4 bases at V and 1 base at J, with 14 bases in the middle. The CDR3 nucleotides are TGTGCCATCAGTGCACGGGAAACGACGTCCTACAATGAGCAGTTCTTC. Protein sequence: CAISARETTSYNEQFF.

J is TRBJ2-1 and V is TRBV11-2; 7 positions agree with TRBD2. Germline V lookup: CDR1 SGHAT, CDR2 FQNNGV. CDR3 size: 16 residues. Trimming cost V 1 base and J 3 bases; bases outside gene matches: 6. Here the CDR3 DNA reads TGTGCCAGCAGCTTAGTGGGGGGGGAAAGCTACAATGAGCAGTTCTTC. Translating it yields CASSLVGGESYNEQFF.

This chain joins TRBV4-3 and TRBJ2-1; 14 nucleotides align to TRBD2. The germline CDR1 and CDR2 sequences are LGHNA and YSLEER. Trimming took 3 bases from V and 7 from J; bases not matched to a gene: 5. The CDR3 is 16 amino acids. CDR3 DNA: TGCGCCAGCAGCCAGGGACTAGCGGGAGTTGGTAATGAGCAGTTCTTC. Its protein product is CASSQGLAGVGNEQFF.

The chain combines TRBV4-3 with TRBJ1-2, with 8 bases that match TRBD1. V lost 1 base and J lost 8; bases outside the gene matches: 6. Germline CDR1 reads LGHNA; CDR2 reads YSLEER. This CDR3 is 14 amino acids long. DNA of the CDR3: TGCGCCAGCAGCCAAGGGCAGGGGGCAGGAGGCTACACCTTC. Encoded protein: CASSQGQGAGGYTF.

The V gene is TRBV5-6, the J gene TRBJ1-1, with a possible D match to TRBD1 (6 bases). CDR3 length: 16 residues. The V and J ends lost 3 bases and 0 bases respectively, with 15 bases between them. Germline V gives CDR1 SGHDT, CDR2 YYEEEE. The CDR3 sequence is CASSSSNHRVNTEAFF. The CDR3 nucleotides read TGTGCCAGCAGCTCTTCCAACCACAGGGTGAACACTGAAGCTTTCTTT.

The chain's CDR3 is CASKRTSGGVSSYNEQFF. As DNA, the CDR3 is TGCGCCAGCAAGAGGACTAGCGGGGGGGTCAGCTCCTACAATGAGCAGTTCTTC. This chain connects TRBV5-1 to TRBJ2-1; TRBD2 agrees at 15 bases. Germline loops: CDR1 SGHRS, CDR2 YFSETQ. The ends lost 6 bases at V and 0 bases at J; junction bases unmatched: 7. The CDR3 is made up of 18 amino acids.

The V gene is TRBV5-4, the J gene TRBJ2-5; 8 bases align to TRBD1. The CDR3 is 14 residues long. Germline CDR1 reads SGHNT; CDR2 reads YYREEE (reference sequence). V was pared by 4 bases and J by 7 bases, with 9 bases of the junction left unmatched. The CDR3 spells CASSMAGQGATQYF. CDR3 nucleotides: TGTGCCAGCAGCATGGCCGGACAGGGTGCGACCCAGTACTTC.

This rearrangement joins TRBV6-5 to TRBJ1-3, with D unclear. The germline V gene has CDR1 MNHEY and CDR2 SVGAGI. Trimming cost V 6 bases and J 0 bases, with 12 bases left between them. This CDR3 region has 15 residues. The CDR3: CASSRSAHSGNTIYF. The CDR3 region has the DNA TGTGCCAGCAGCCGCAGCGCTCACTCTGGAAACACCATATATTTT.

The V call is TRBV7-2, the J call TRBJ1-1, with D perhaps TRBD1 (6 bases). Trimming took 1 base from V and 1 from J, leaving 16 bases between them. Germline V lookup: CDR1 SGHTA, CDR2 FQGNSA. CDR3 length equals 17 residues. The CDR3, as DNA: TGTGCCAGCAGCTTAGGGGGGTGGGGACACCCGAACACTGAAGCTTTCTTT. Protein sequence: CASSLGGWGHPNTEAFF.

The gene calls are TRBV9 and TRBJ2-2, with TRBD2 identical over 12 bases. Trimming cost V 3 bases and J 6 bases; bases outside gene matches: 6. The CDR3 contains 16 residues. The V gene's germline CDR1 is SGDLS and CDR2 YYNGEE. This CDR3 is CASSGRLAGVSGELFF. CDR3 sequence (DNA): TGTGCCAGCAGCGGACGACTAGCGGGAGTCTCCGGGGAGCTGTTTTTT.

This clone turned up a few times. The sample has other DNA sequences that encode this CDR3 too. The chain carries TRBV18 and TRBJ1-3; D unresolved. Germline loops: CDR1 KGHSH, CDR2 LQKENI. V was pared by 2 bases and J by 4 bases, with 12 bases between. The CDR3 is made up of 15 amino acids. The CDR3 DNA sequence: TGTGCCAGCTCACCAGACTGGAATTCGGGAAACACCATATATTTT. Protein product: CASSPDWNSGNTIYF.

The sample holds one count of this clone. The rearrangement joins TRBV28 to TRBJ1-5; D is ambiguous. CDR3 length: 11 residues. V was shortened by 5 bases and J by 5 bases, with 4 bases between the two germline ends. The germline V gene encodes CDR1 MDHEN and CDR2 SYDVKM. The chain's CDR3 is CASSRDQPQHF. CDR3 nucleotides: TGTGCCAGCAGTCGGGATCAGCCCCAGCATTTT.

This clone was observed a handful of times. The genes are TRBV5-4 and TRBJ2-1; a possible D gene is TRBD2 (5 bases). CDR1 is SGHNT, CDR2 YYREEE, per germline (reference sequence). The CDR3 totals 13 residues. The V gene lost 0 bases and the J gene lost 8 bases, with 9 bases spanning the gap. CDR3 DNA sequence: TGTGCCAGCAGCTTGGCACTAGGCGATGAGCAGTTCTTC. Translation gives CASSLALGDEQFF.

The CDR3 protein is CASSLRGGSYEQYF. The CDR3, as DNA: TGTGCCAGCAGTCTCCGGGGCGGGAGTTACGAGCAGTACTTC. J is TRBJ2-7 and V is TRBV7-9; 7 bases match TRBD2. J lost 4 bases, V lost 6 bases, and 9 bases had no gene match. The V gene's germline CDR1 is SEHNR and CDR2 FQNEAQ (reference sequence). This CDR3 is built from 14 residues.

This chain uses TRBV7-2 with TRBJ2-7, with no clear D. In germline, CDR1 is SGHTA, CDR2 FQGNSA. V shed 4 bases and J shed 7 bases, with 14 bases lying between them. CDR3 length: 13 amino acids. The CDR3 DNA sequence: TGTGCCAGCAGCTCTGGTCCGCTACGAGAGCAGTACTTC. This encodes CASSSGPLREQYF.

This clone was found once. The DNA of the CDR3 is TGTGCCAGCTCAGGATTCACAGGGGGCGCGCCCACTAATGAAAAACTGTTTTTT. It specifies CASSGFTGGAPTNEKLFF. The J gene is TRBJ1-4, the V gene TRBV18; 9 positions agree with TRBD1. The CDR3 consists of 18 residues. Germline values: CDR1 KGHSH, CDR2 LQKENI. The trim removed 5 bases at V and 2 bases at J, leaving 12 bases unmatched.

This clone showed up just a few times. This sequence joins TRBV12-3 or TRBV12-4 and TRBJ1-5, with 7 nucleotides matching TRBD1. V lost 3 bases to trimming and J lost 7 bases; unmatched junction nucleotides: 0. The CDR3 loop spans 12 amino acids. The CDR3 loop reads CASSFRGQPQHF. For the CDR3, the DNA is TGTGCCAGCAGTTTCAGGGGGCAGCCCCAGCATTTT.

The chain couples TRBV15 to TRBJ1-6, with 10 bases matching TRBD1. V lost 2 bases and J lost 4; bases outside the gene matches: 2. Looked up from germline, CDR1 is LNHNV and CDR2 is YYDKDF (reference sequence). This CDR3 contains 16 residues. CDR3 in DNA: TGTGCCACCAGCAGATCGGACAGGGGGTATAATTCACCCCTCCACTTT. Residues: CATSRSDRGYNSPLHF.

The chain couples TRBV9 to TRBJ2-7; 7 nucleotides match TRBD2. Germline lookup yields CDR1 SGDLS and CDR2 YYNGEE. After removal of 0 bases from V and 0 bases from J, the junction contained 3 bases not matched to a gene. The CDR3 loop spans 15 amino acids. The CDR3 DNA reads TGTGCCAGCAGCGTAGCAGCGGGGAACTCCTACGAGCAGTACTTC. It translates to CASSVAAGNSYEQYF. The full variable domain, rest sourced from reference TRBV9 and TRBJ2-7, is DSGVTQTPKHLITATGQRVTLRCSPRSGDLSVYWYQQSLDQGLQFLIQYYNGEERAKGNILERFSAQQFPDLHSELNLSSLELGDSALYFCASSVAAGNSYEQYFGPGTRLTVT.

This chain connects TRBV10-3 to TRBJ1-1, with D hard to call. V lost 0 bases to trimming and J lost 0 bases, with 8 bases between them. Germline-derived CDR1 and CDR2 are ENHRY and SYGVKD. The CDR3 spans 15 residues. CDR3 nucleotide sequence: TGTGCCATCAGTGAGTCAGCGGGATTGAACACTGAAGCTTTCTTT. Protein product: CAISESAGLNTEAFF.

This clone has more than one count but fewer than ten. The chain is built from TRBV6-5 and TRBJ1-1, with D unresolved. V dropped 2 bases and J dropped 0 bases, with 10 bases sitting between them. The CDR3 sequence is 15 residues long. The germline V gene has CDR1 MNHEY and CDR2 SVGAGI. CDR3 bases: TGTGCCAGCAGTTACACAGCCGTTATGAACACTGAAGCTTTCTTT. It codes for CASSYTAVMNTEAFF.

J is TRBJ2-4 and V is TRBV7-2, with a possible D match to TRBD1 (6 bases). Trimming removed 2 bases from V and 10 bases from J, with 15 bases in between. The CDR3 length is 14 residues. Germline V gives CDR1 SGHTA, CDR2 FQGNSA. The CDR3 protein is CASSLTIGQYIQYF. The CDR3 DNA reads TGTGCCAGCAGCTTAACAATCGGACAGTATATTCAGTACTTC.

This chain joins TRBV5-1 and TRBJ2-3; 7 bases align to TRBD1. In germline, CDR1 is SGHRS, CDR2 YFSETQ. J gave up 2 bases and V 4 bases, and 7 bases lay outside the gene matches. This CDR3 spans 15 amino acids. The CDR3 region has the DNA TGCGCCAGCAGCCCCCGGGACAGTCCCACAGATACGCAGTATTTT. It is translated as CASSPRDSPTDTQYF.

The J gene is TRBJ2-3, the V gene TRBV5-1; 7 bases match TRBD2. Trimming at V came to 1 base and at J to 0 bases, leaving 5 bases not matched to a gene. Looked up from germline, CDR1 is SGHRS and CDR2 is YFSETQ. The CDR3 totals 16 residues. CDR3 in DNA: TGCGCCAGCAGCTTGTTTGGCGGGGGAAGCACAGATACGCAGTATTTT. Its translation: CASSLFGGGSTDTQYF.

The J gene is TRBJ2-7, the V gene TRBV11-3, with 9 positions matching TRBD1. Germline loops: CDR1 SGHNT, CDR2 YENEEA. The trim removed 4 bases at V and 9 bases at J, leaving 7 bases unmatched. The CDR3 totals 13 residues. As DNA, the CDR3 is TGTGCCAGCAGCTCCGGGACAGGGTTCGCGCAGTACTTC. Its translation is CASSSGTGFAQYF.

V usage is TRBV11-2 and J usage is TRBJ2-7, with TRBD2 matching over 8 bases. Per germline, CDR1 SGHAT and CDR2 FQNNGV. The CDR3 has 17 residues. The V segment lost 1 base and the J segment 0 bases; nucleotides outside the gene matches: 8. In nucleotides, the CDR3 is TGTGCCAGCAGCTTAGTAACCGGGACTAGGCTCTCCTACGAGCAGTACTTC. Protein sequence: CASSLVTGTRLSYEQYF.

The chain combines TRBV9 with TRBJ1-2; 7 nucleotides line up with TRBD1. CDR1 and CDR2 (germline): SGDLS, YYNGEE. V was clipped by 4 bases and J by 8 bases; unmatched bases: 14. The CDR3 extends over 15 amino acids. This CDR3 is CASSPTPEGAPGYTF. In DNA, the CDR3 is TGTGCCAGCAGCCCCACCCCCGAGGGGGCACCGGGCTACACCTTC. Drawing the rest from reference TRBV9 and TRBJ1-2, the complete variable domain is DSGVTQTPKHLITATGQRVTLRCSPRSGDLSVYWYQQSLDQGLQFLIQYYNGEERAKGNILERFSAQQFPDLHSELNLSSLELGDSALYFCASSPTPEGAPGYTFGSGTRLTVV.